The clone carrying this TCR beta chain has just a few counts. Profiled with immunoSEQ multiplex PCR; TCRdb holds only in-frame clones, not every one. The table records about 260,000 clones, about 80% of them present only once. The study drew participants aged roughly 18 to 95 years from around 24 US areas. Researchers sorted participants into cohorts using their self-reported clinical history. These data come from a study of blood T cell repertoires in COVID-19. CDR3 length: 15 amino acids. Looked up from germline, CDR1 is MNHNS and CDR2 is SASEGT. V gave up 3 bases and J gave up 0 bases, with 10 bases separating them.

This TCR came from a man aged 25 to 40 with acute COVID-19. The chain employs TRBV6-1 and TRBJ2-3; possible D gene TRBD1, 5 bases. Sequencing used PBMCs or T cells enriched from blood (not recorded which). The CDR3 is CASSEAGQSTDTQYF. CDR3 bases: TGTGCCAGCAGTGAGGCAGGGCAAAGCACAGATACGCAGTATTTT.